Listed here are 30 T cell receptor beta chains from one sample, sequenced in a study of T cell repertoires in cytomegalovirus infection. One entry per CDR3 protein, called by TCRdb with MiXCR from the reads. The sample shows approximately 730,000 distinct CDR3 sequences, about 29% of them seen only once. The antigens these receptors bind are not known. Sequencing was performed on cultured CD8+ T cells from PBMCs, taken from culture after CMV antigen stimulation. Source of these receptors: a human donor in good health (CMV status not recorded). Some clones in this sample may be carry-over from other donors' samples.

This clonotype was counted at least ten times. CDR3 in amino acids: CASSRDGGGNSPLHF. DNA for the CDR3: TGTGCCAGCAGCAGGGACGGCGGGGGCAATTCACCCCTCCACTTT. The chain has TRBV7-2 and TRBJ1-6; D might be TRBD1 (6 bases). Germline loops: CDR1 SGHTA, CDR2 FQGNSA. V dropped 5 bases and J dropped 7 bases, with 15 bases sitting between them. This CDR3 comprises 15 residues.

This clonotype was picked up many times. The chain uses TRBV7-9 and TRBJ2-3; perhaps TRBD1 as D (7 bases). The CDR3 consists of 12 residues. V was shortened by 5 bases and J by 8 bases, with 11 bases between the two germline ends. Germline V gene sequence: CDR1 SEHNR, CDR2 FQNEAQ (reference sequence). CDR3 coding DNA: TGTGCCAGCAGCCAGGGGGGCGGTACGCAGTATTTT. This codes for CASSQGGGTQYF.

This clonotype was seen once. The J gene is TRBJ2-3, the V gene TRBV27; perhaps TRBD2 as D (6 bases). The germline gives CDR1 MNHEY, CDR2 SMNVEV (reference sequence). This CDR3 has 16 residues. With 5 bases removed from V and 4 bases from J, the gap between germline ends came to 19 bases. In DNA, the CDR3 is TGTGCCAGCAGTACCCGAGGAGGGGCGAGGGCAGATACGCAGTATTTT. Translated, it gives CASSTRGGARADTQYF.

The chain is built from TRBV19 and TRBJ2-7; 8 bases are a match to TRBD1. V shed 3 bases, J shed 0 bases, and the junction held 7 bases outside the gene matches. This CDR3 contains 16 residues. CDR1 is LNHDA and CDR2 is SQIVND in the germline V gene (reference sequence). The CDR3 DNA sequence: TGTGCCAGTAGTATTTTTTGGACAGGGAGCTCCTACGAGCAGTACTTC. It codes for CASSIFWTGSSYEQYF.

The V and J genes are TRBV19 and TRBJ1-2; 10 nucleotides align to TRBD1. The CDR3 sequence is 14 residues long. V lost 7 bases and J lost 7; bases outside the gene matches: 9. Germline V gene data show CDR1 as LNHDA and CDR2 as SQIVND (reference sequence). The CDR3 loop reads CASTSDRGFSGYTF. CDR3 DNA sequence: TGTGCCAGTACCTCGGACAGGGGGTTCTCTGGCTACACCTTC.

This chain joins TRBV12-3 or TRBV12-4 and TRBJ2-4; TRBD1 agrees at 8 bases. J was trimmed by 5 bases and V by 10 bases; bases with no gene match: 4. The length of the CDR3 is 12 residues. The CDR3 spells CATAGQENIQYF. For the CDR3, the DNA is TGTGCCACCGCGGGACAGGAAAACATTCAGTACTTC.

The chain recombines TRBV6-5 with TRBJ2-1; 7 bases are a match to TRBD1. Germline values: CDR1 MNHEY, CDR2 SVGAGI. V trimming: 2 bases; J trimming: 4 bases; junction bases outside the gene matches: 14. The CDR3 has 18 residues. CDR3 residues: CASSYLPPGQRIYNEQFF. The CDR3, as DNA: TGTGCCAGCAGTTACCTTCCTCCGGGACAGCGAATATACAATGAGCAGTTCTTC.

The chain links TRBV4-1 to TRBJ1-1; D unresolved. The CDR3 consists of 15 residues. Germline-derived CDR1 and CDR2 are MGHRA and YSYEKL. V was cut by 1 base and J by 1 base, with 10 bases left in between. The CDR3 loop is CASSQVVARNTEAFF. CDR3 DNA sequence: TGCGCCAGCAGCCAAGTGGTGGCAAGGAACACTGAAGCTTTCTTT.

The CDR3 loop reads CASSQEGEGGWTGELFF. The CDR3 DNA follows: TGCGCCAGCAGCCAAGAAGGCGAGGGGGGCTGGACCGGGGAGCTGTTTTTT. The V gene is TRBV4-1, the J gene TRBJ2-2; either TRBD1 or TRBD2 may fit D (6 bases each). V lost 0 bases to trimming and J lost 5 bases, with 16 bases between them. Germline loops: CDR1 MGHRA, CDR2 YSYEKL. The CDR3 has 17 amino acids.

The sample holds one count of this clonotype. V and J are TRBV11-2 and TRBJ2-1, with D unresolved. Germline lookup yields CDR1 SGHAT and CDR2 FQNNGV. Trimming cost V 0 bases and J 4 bases, with 13 bases left between them. This CDR3 has 16 amino acids. The CDR3 nucleotides read TGTGCCAGCAGCTTAGATGTGCCAGACCTATACAATGAGCAGTTCTTC. It translates to CASSLDVPDLYNEQFF.

The chain couples TRBV4-1 to TRBJ1-2; 7 nucleotides align to TRBD1. The CDR3 is 14 residues long. V lost 6 bases to trimming and J lost 2 bases; unmatched junction nucleotides: 6. Per germline, CDR1 MGHRA and CDR2 YSYEKL. The CDR3 loop is CASSSVQGNYGYTF. The CDR3 bases are TGCGCCAGCAGTTCCGTACAGGGGAACTATGGCTACACCTTC.

V usage is TRBV6-5 and J usage is TRBJ1-1; no firm D call. The CDR3 sequence is 11 residues long. Deletions cut 7 bases from V and 2 bases from J, with 5 bases between. From germline, CDR1 is MNHEY and CDR2 SVGAGI. CDR3 in amino acids: CASIFNTEAFF. The CDR3 DNA reads TGTGCCAGCATCTTTAACACTGAAGCTTTCTTT.

At least ten counts were recorded for this clonotype. The V and J genes are TRBV7-9 and TRBJ2-3; 14 bases agree with TRBD2. V gave up 5 bases and J gave up 5 bases; unmatched junction bases: 6. CDR1 and CDR2 from the germline V gene are SEHNR and FQNEAQ (reference sequence). There are 16 residues in the CDR3. CDR3 loop: CASSRPTSGGEDTQYF. CDR3 bases: TGTGCCAGCAGCCGCCCGACTAGCGGGGGGGAAGATACGCAGTATTTT. The entire variable domain, with the rest obtained from reference TRBV7-9 and TRBJ2-3, is as follows: DTGVSQNPRHKITKRGQNVTFRCDPISEHNRLYWYRQTLGQGPEFLTYFQNEAQLEKSRLLSDRFSAERPKGSFSTLEIQRTEQGDSAMYLCASSRPTSGGEDTQYFGPGTRLTVL.

This clonotype showed up just a few times. V and J are TRBV7-2 and TRBJ2-1; either TRBD1 or TRBD2 may fit D (5 bases each). CDR3 length: 14 residues. CDR1 is SGHTA, CDR2 FQGNSA, per germline. V was clipped by 1 base and J by 4 bases, with 8 bases between them. CDR3: CASSLGWGYNEQFF. The DNA for the CDR3 is TGTGCCAGCAGCTTAGGTTGGGGGTACAATGAGCAGTTCTTC. The full variable domain, with the rest looked up from reference TRBV7-2 and TRBJ2-1, is GAGVSQSPSNKVTEKGKDVELRCDPISGHTALYWYRQSLGQGLEFLIYFQGNSAPDKSGLPSDRFSAERTGGSVSTLTIQRTQQEDSAVYLCASSLGWGYNEQFFGPGTRLTVL.

The rearrangement joins TRBV18 to TRBJ1-1; D perhaps matches TRBD1 (6 bases). CDR1 and CDR2 from the germline V gene are KGHSH and LQKENI. This CDR3 has 15 residues. Deletions cut 3 bases from V and 1 base from J, with 12 bases between. The CDR3 coding sequence is TGTGCCAGCTCACCTCAGGGGCGCGGGAACACTGAAGCTTTCTTT. It translates to CASSPQGRGNTEAFF. The whole variable domain, filled in from reference TRBV18 and TRBJ1-1, reads NAGVMQNPRHLVRRRGQEARLRCSPMKGHSHVYWYRQLPEEGLKFMVYLQKENIIDESGMPKERFSAEFPKEGPSILRIQQVVRGDSAAYFCASSPQGRGNTEAFFGQGTRLTVV.

This clonotype was observed a few times. The chain employs TRBV12-3 or TRBV12-4 and TRBJ1-2; no clear D. V gave up 2 bases and J gave up 3 bases, with 10 bases separating them. The CDR3 loop spans 14 amino acids. This chain's CDR3 is CASSLSPAHYGYTF. In nucleotides, the CDR3 is TGTGCCAGCAGTTTAAGTCCGGCTCACTATGGCTACACCTTC.

This clonotype showed up many times. The chain couples TRBV7-6 to TRBJ2-5; maybe TRBD1 (6 bases). This CDR3 is 15 amino acids long. V was shortened by 4 bases and J by 5 bases, with 17 bases between the two germline ends. The germline CDR1 and CDR2 sequences are SGHVS and FNYEAQ. The DNA of the CDR3 is TGTGCCAGCAGCTCGGACAGCCGTCGGTGGGAGACCCAGTACTTC. It codes for CASSSDSRRWETQYF.

This clonotype was picked up a small number of times. The chain has TRBV10-2 and TRBJ2-5, with D hard to call. The CDR3 contains 14 residues. In germline, CDR1 is WSHSY, CDR2 SAAADI. The V end was cut by 2 bases, the J end by 5 bases, with 12 bases between. The CDR3 region is CASSEGPVGETQYF. The CDR3 nucleotides are TGCGCCAGCAGTGAGGGCCCCGTAGGCGAGACCCAGTACTTC.

This clonotype was observed at least ten times. V gene TRBV6-5 combines with J gene TRBJ1-5; TRBD1 might be the D (6 bases). V was cut by 2 bases and J by 2 bases, with 10 bases left in between. Germline CDR1 and CDR2: MNHEY and SVGAGI. The CDR3 runs to 15 residues. This chain's CDR3 is CASSYNRAGNQPQHF. The DNA of the CDR3 is TGTGCCAGCAGTTACAACAGGGCAGGCAATCAGCCCCAGCATTTT.

The chain carries TRBV19 and TRBJ2-7, with a possible D match to TRBD1 (6 bases). Trimming pared 1 base from V and 2 bases from J, leaving 9 bases between. The CDR3 is made up of 14 amino acids. Per the germline V gene, CDR1 is LNHDA and CDR2 is SQIVND (reference sequence). The CDR3 DNA reads as TGTGCCAGTAGTATAGTTCCAGGGGCCTACGAGCAGTACTTC. Translating gives CASSIVPGAYEQYF.

The chain joins TRBV9 to TRBJ1-5; possible D gene TRBD1, 5 bases. This CDR3 contains 15 residues. Trimming shortened V by 0 bases and J by 6 bases, and 13 bases separated the two germline ends. CDR1 SGDLS and CDR2 YYNGEE come from the germline V gene. The CDR3 coding sequence is TGTGCCAGCAGCGTAGGAGGAGGGGCTAGTCAGCCCCAGCATTTT. Amino acid sequence: CASSVGGGASQPQHF.

The chain employs TRBV6-5 and TRBJ2-7, with TRBD1 as a possible D gene (6 bases). Germline V lookup: CDR1 MNHEY, CDR2 SVGAGI. The CDR3 covers 14 residues. V was cut by 2 bases and J by 4 bases, with 12 bases left in between. The CDR3 DNA is TGTGCCAGCAGTTACCGGGACAACCAGTACGAGCAGTACTTC. Its protein is CASSYRDNQYEQYF.

The chain joins TRBV12-5 to TRBJ2-1, with D possibly TRBD1 on 5 matching bases. CDR3 size: 16 residues. Germline values: CDR1 LGHNT, CDR2 FRNRAP. The V end lost 3 bases, the J end lost 6 bases, and 18 bases lay between the germline ends. In nucleotides, the CDR3 is TGTGCTAGTGGTTTCCCCGACAGTGAGATTTCCAATGAGCAGTTCTTC. Its translation is CASGFPDSEISNEQFF. The full variable domain, with the rest looked up from reference TRBV12-5 and TRBJ2-1, is DARVTQTPRHKVTEMGQEVTMRCQPILGHNTVFWYRQTMMQGLELLAYFRNRAPLDDSGMPKDRFSAEMPDATLATLKIQPSEPRDSAVYFCASGFPDSEISNEQFFGPGTRLTVL.

The chain employs TRBV11-1 and TRBJ2-2, with D uncertain. This CDR3 comprises 13 residues. CDR1 and CDR2 (germline): SGHAT, FQDESV (reference sequence). V lost 0 bases, J lost 13 bases, and 12 bases lay in between. CDR3 amino acids: CASSLADPWGLFF. The CDR3 coding sequence is TGTGCCAGCAGCTTAGCCGACCCTTGGGGGCTGTTTTTT.

The CDR3 spells CASSYSTGMGNEQFF. CDR3 nucleotide sequence: TGTGCCAGCAGTTACTCGACAGGGATGGGAAATGAGCAGTTCTTC. The rearrangement links TRBV6-6 to TRBJ2-1; 7 positions match TRBD1. Germline-derived CDR1 and CDR2 are MNHNY and SVGAGI (reference sequence). After removal of 0 bases from V and 7 bases from J, the junction contained 6 bases not matched to a gene. CDR3 size: 15 residues.

This chain connects TRBV11-1 to TRBJ2-7; D call uncertain. Germline loops: CDR1 SGHAT, CDR2 FQDESV (reference sequence). The CDR3 has 14 residues. Trimming took 1 base from V and 4 from J, leaving 11 bases between them. CDR3 bases: TGTGCCAGCAGCTTAGACCGGACGGATTACGAGCAGTACGTC. It is translated as CASSLDRTDYEQYV.

This clonotype was detected ten times or more. The chain carries TRBV12-3 or TRBV12-4 and TRBJ2-5; tentatively, D is TRBD1 (6 bases). The CDR3 is 13 residues long. V lost 5 bases and J lost 5, with 12 bases in between. Written as DNA, the CDR3 is TGTGCCAGCAGTGGCAGGGGAGTGGAGACCCAGTACTTC. This sequence encodes CASSGRGVETQYF.

The rearrangement joins TRBV6-5 to TRBJ1-6; TRBD1 matches at 10 bases. This CDR3 is built from 14 residues. The trim removed 6 bases at V and 10 bases at J, leaving 6 bases unmatched. The germline V gene has CDR1 MNHEY and CDR2 SVGAGI. The CDR3: CASRSGTGESPLHF. In nucleotides, the CDR3 is TGTGCCAGCAGGTCCGGGACAGGGGAATCACCCCTCCACTTT.

This clonotype has only a few counts. The rearrangement joins TRBV12-3 or TRBV12-4 to TRBJ2-3; 9 bases map to TRBD1. The J segment lost 8 bases and the V segment lost 5 bases, leaving 2 bases of the junction unmatched. The CDR3 sequence is 12 residues long. The CDR3, as DNA: TGTGCCAGCAGTACAGGGGGCGGTACGCAGTATTTT. Translated: CASSTGGGTQYF.

This clonotype was observed a handful of times. The chain employs TRBV7-8 and TRBJ2-5; either TRBD1 or TRBD2 may fit D (5 bases each). This CDR3 contains 14 residues. Germline values: CDR1 SGHVS, CDR2 FQNEAQ. Trimming removed 5 bases at V and 1 base at J, with 11 bases between. DNA of the CDR3: TGTGCCAGCAGCGGCAGGGACCCCCAAGAGACCCAGTACTTC. Translating gives CASSGRDPQETQYF.